This TCR beta chain was recorded in a study of cytomegalovirus exposure and HLA in healthy donors (dated by TCRdb to about 2017). Broadly, across the study: An earlier analysis of roughly 500 of the donors reported about 300 Gb of sequence data and 95 million to 120 million unique TCR beta sequences obtained from approximately 180 million T cells. Among around 400 genotyped donors of the cohort, an average of approximately 230,000 unique TCR beta nucleotide sequences were sequenced per donor, around 20% of them non-productive. Of the 300 to 400 genotyped donors, roughly 80% fell in the genetic ancestry cluster associated with self-reported Caucasian donors. Using immunosequencing, the study profiled T cell repertoires from about 620 subjects and related those repertoires to cytomegalovirus serostatus. A separate validation cohort of about 110 different subjects was used in addition to the 666-subject first cohort. The later analysis used no new phenotypic data to find candidate immune exposures, relying instead on TCR beta sequences and their occurrence across donors. A later analysis re-examined previously published TCR beta repertoires from about 670 donors and added high-resolution HLA genotyping to investigate patterns of TCR occurrence. Alongside the repertoire data, information on donor age, sex, ethnicity and CMV serostatus was compiled. About 300 gigabases of sequencing data and approximately 85 million unique TCR sequences were included in an early release covering about 620 HLA-typed donors. Every repertoire in the discovery cohort had been generated on one and the same sequencing platform. Typing coverage differed by locus: A, B, C, DRB1 and DQB1 were typed in roughly 629-630 donors, DQA1 in 500 to 550, DPA1 in roughly 590, and DPB1 in roughly 450. A later genetic analysis used genome-wide SNP genotypes for 398 of the 666 donors, treating that subset as a discovery cohort. In an earlier analysis of about 590 of the donors, high-throughput TCR beta sequencing was used to judge whether each TCR beta V gene segment behaved as functional or pseudogenic. The study aimed to test whether cataloging public T cell receptors could reveal signatures of past pathogen exposure. Roughly 5 DR-DQ haplotypes were handled as single units for association and clustering, since linkage in the cohort was strong. To predict cytomegalovirus infection status, the study combined high-throughput TCR immunosequencing, statistical association of individual TCRs with disease status, and machine learning. Class I and class II HLA loci were covered by the typing at four-digit resolution. General findings and caveats noted by the study authors: The authors suggested that the approach could potentially be extended to other disease states and immunological phenotypes. In an earlier analysis of approximately 590 of the donors, most TCR beta V segments were observed in productive rearrangements about 87% or about 30% of the time, broadly matching IMGT annotations. CMV serostatus was the only immune exposure information available for the cohort. Presence/absence analyses assumed roughly uniform sequencing depth across donors, an assumption that may not hold. The 87-base-pair reads could not distinguish some IMGT-functional V segments, including TRBV6-2 and TRBV6-3, so those segments were excluded. In the study, some 160 TCR beta chains were listed as associated with cytomegalovirus. A further reported finding was that TCR beta sequences accurately predicted the HLA-A and HLA-B alleles for most subjects in the first cohort. V-gene and J-gene trimming of TCR beta chains was associated with a missense DCLRE1C variant in a later genetic analysis, and the association was replicated in an independent cohort. Over 15 rarely observed V segments, including chromosome 9 orphons, were excluded from the earlier analysis of some 590 of the donors because counts were too low. According to a later analysis, TCR association rates differed among HLA loci, with DRB1 alleles showing the most associated TCRs and HLA-C alleles showing the fewest. According to a later analysis, most CMV-associated TCR beta chains appeared to be HLA-restricted, and the HLA associations seemed to be driven largely by CMV exposure. According to a later analysis, parvovirus B19, influenza, CMV and Epstein-Barr virus appeared linked to several top co-occurrence clusters. In a later analysis, about 17,000 TCR beta sequences were associated with specific HLA alleles at a false discovery rate of 0.05. Because HLA typing was missing for some donors at each locus, association tests included only the typed subset. Only TCR beta chains were sequenced in this cohort, and the absence of alpha or paired-chain data limited detectable features. Most TCR sequences were seen in very few donors, while some public TCRs were found in many individuals. A few of the identified cytomegalovirus-associated TCR beta chains were confirmed in vitro to be specific for cytomegalovirus antigens. When HLA alleles, especially DR and DQ, strongly co-occurred, TCR associations were difficult to assign to individual alleles. The sequencing pipeline was judged likely to have produced a cluster of highly shared sequence variants as a technical artifact. In a later analysis, HLA-associated TCR beta chains showed more clonal expansion and lower generation probabilities than non-associated chains that were equally common. The classifier was reported to diagnose cytomegalovirus status with high specificity and sensitivity in both the original and validation cohorts. Linkage disequilibrium might explain the correlated functional status among segregating V segments, but an unknown experimental factor could not be ruled out. A later genetic analysis reported fewer N-insertions in productive TCRs among donors in an Asian-associated ancestry cluster than the roughly 700-donor mean.

With regard to this clone: Its target antigen remains unknown. Per-base qualities were not stored, and no clone one base away is much larger.

The cohort consisted of 666 healthy bone marrow donors. Cohort members were all nominally healthy when sampled, although unrecorded immune exposures were likely present. The donor was CMV seropositive and was included in the group of 250 to 350 seropositive cohort members. Every donor gave a peripheral blood sample, and the peripheral blood mononuclear cells from that sample were used for TCR beta sequencing. Genomic DNA was extracted from the blood cell samples with the Qiagen DNeasy Blood Extraction Kit. V lost 4 bases and J lost 1 base; the stretch between them is 17 bases long. As encoded in the germline V gene, CDR1 is SGDLS while CDR2 is YYNGEE. The CDR3, from cysteine to phenylalanine, totals 16 residues. Only CDR3 DNA is held: 48 bases, read in frame from base 1. The library was produced with the immunoSEQ multiplex PCR assay. For the multiplex PCR, a mixture combining 60 forward primers for TCR Vbeta segments and 13 reverse primers for TCR Jbeta segments was used. A multiplex PCR assay on genomic DNA amplified the CDR3 region of rearranged TCR beta genes. Amplified TCR beta libraries were sequenced as 87-base-pair reads on the Illumina HiSeq System. As for how the authors treated the data: In a later analysis, tens of millions of unique TCR beta chains were counted across the roughly 670 repertoires, and roughly 11 million of these chains were shared by at least two donors. To remove PCR and sequencing errors, raw reads were error-corrected and collapsed into unique sequences using a nearest-neighbor algorithm that merged closely related sequences. CDR3 sequences were aligned to IMGT reference sequences to assign V, D and J gene segments. For a sequence to be retained, a match of at least six nucleotides to both a V gene segment and a J gene segment was required. Rearrangements were called productive when the CDR3 lacked stop codons and stayed in frame with V and J; all others were non-productive. CDR3 was defined by IMGT convention, running from the second conserved V-encoded cysteine to the conserved J-encoded phenylalanine. The earlier analysis of 587 of the donors excluded sequences that lacked an unambiguous match to a single V gene segment. An earlier analysis of 450 to 650 of the donors called V segments functional above 56.7% productive rearrangements and segregating when the between-donor standard deviation exceeded 5%. To diagnose cytomegalovirus status from the catalog of TCR beta chain sequences, a statistical classification framework was built. A later analysis assigned V and J genes by comparing TCR nucleotide sequences with IMGT/GENE-DB human TR gene sequences. The TCRdist pipeline was used in a later analysis to assign CDR3 sequences and most-parsimonious VDJ recombination scenarios. In a later analysis, each TCR beta chain was defined by its CDR3 amino acid sequence together with its V-gene family, and reads lacking a unique V-gene family were excluded. To address suspected cross-contamination and a sequencing artifact, a later analysis removed a few hundred highly shared, low-generation-probability nucleotide sequences. A later analysis calculated a clonal expansion index for each public chain from normalized within-repertoire ranks of inferred template counts. In a later analysis, generation probabilities were computed using a VDJ recombination model fitted to out-of-frame rearrangements, and the results were checked against IGoR. Hypergeometric tests were used in a later analysis to score TCR-TCR, TCR-HLA and TCR-CMV co-occurrence, with a repertoire-size bias correction applied to the TCR pairs. A later analysis estimated false discovery rates by permuting HLA or CMV assignments 20 times. In a later analysis, co-occurring TCRs were grouped using DBSCAN, and TCRdist sequence similarity was added for clustering within HLA-allele-positive subsets. For co-occurrence clustering, repertoires with fewer than 30,000 or more than 120,000 public chains were excluded, along with several repertoires with anomalous nucleotide sharing. As stored in TCRdb, this immuneACCESS dataset retains in-frame rearrangements with V and J assigned. A fraction of the clones does not appear; measured against another copy, unresolved V genes explain less than half of the discrepancy, and the remainder lacks a known reason. The DNA gave D and trimming, while V, J and clone size come from that table. The sample table shows roughly 200,000 clones, and 77% are seen once. The top ten clones comprise around 3.4% of the sample.

The sequence came from a woman in her sixties in good health and CMV-seropositive. The sequence links TRBV9 to TRBJ1-2, with a tentative D gene TRBD1 over 6 matching bases. The sequenced material came from PBMCs. Here the CDR3 is given as CASSYTGGLGNYGYTF. The DNA is as follows: TGTGCCAGCAGCTATACGGGGGGGCTAGGTAACTATGGCTACACCTTC.